The source of this T cell receptor (beta chain) is a study of T cell responses to AZD1222 COVID-19 vaccine. Overall study context: Pooled in the analysis were second doses at about 4 or about 12 weeks.

Profiled with immunoSEQ multiplex PCR; TCRdb holds only in-frame clones, not every one. Of about 78,000 clones in the sample, 87% were seen once. To note about this clone: As yet, its antigen is unknown.

In germline, CDR1 is MDHEN, CDR2 SYDVKM. V was cut by 3 bases and J by 8 bases, with 13 bases left in between. This CDR3 has 13 amino acids. Study observations and caveats: It should be noted that donors were predominantly white British and more often female, and clonal diversity was possibly underestimated. The breadth and depth of Spike-specific TCRs increased once two AZD1222 doses had been given. CD4 TCRs covered the whole spike, strongest at regions 160-218 and 743-854.

This chain connects TRBV28 to TRBJ1-2; no clear D gene. The TCR comes from an adult in good health. This specimen was peripheral blood, taken on day 0 of AZD1222 vaccination. DNA of the CDR3: TGTGCCAGCAGTTTTGAGGTGTCCCGAGGCTACACCTTC. Protein: CASSFEVSRGYTF.